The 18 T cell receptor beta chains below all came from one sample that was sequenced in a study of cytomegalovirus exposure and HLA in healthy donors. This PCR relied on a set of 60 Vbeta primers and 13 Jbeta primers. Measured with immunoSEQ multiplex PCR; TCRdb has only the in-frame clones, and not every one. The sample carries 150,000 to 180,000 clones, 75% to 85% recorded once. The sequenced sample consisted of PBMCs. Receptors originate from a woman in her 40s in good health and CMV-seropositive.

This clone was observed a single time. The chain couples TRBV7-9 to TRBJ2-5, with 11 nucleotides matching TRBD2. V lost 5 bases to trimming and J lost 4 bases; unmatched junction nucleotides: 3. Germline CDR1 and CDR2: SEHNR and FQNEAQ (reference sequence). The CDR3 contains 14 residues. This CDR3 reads CASSLGLAGETQYF. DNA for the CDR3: TGTGCCAGCAGCCTAGGACTAGCGGGAGAGACCCAGTACTTC.

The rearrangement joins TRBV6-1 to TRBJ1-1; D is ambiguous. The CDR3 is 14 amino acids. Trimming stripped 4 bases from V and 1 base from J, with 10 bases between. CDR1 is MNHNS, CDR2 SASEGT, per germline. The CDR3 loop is CASSVVEGNTEAFF. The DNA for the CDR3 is TGTGCCAGCAGTGTTGTCGAGGGGAACACTGAAGCTTTCTTT.

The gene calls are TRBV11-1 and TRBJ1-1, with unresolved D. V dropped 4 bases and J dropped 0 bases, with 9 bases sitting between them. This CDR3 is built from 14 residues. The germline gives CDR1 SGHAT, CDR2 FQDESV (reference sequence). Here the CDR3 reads CASSSDWMNTEAFF. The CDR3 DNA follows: TGTGCCAGCAGCTCGGACTGGATGAACACTGAAGCTTTCTTT.

The CDR3 spells CASSLEGGTDYGYTF. The CDR3 DNA sequence: TGCGCCAGCAGCTTGGAGGGGGGGACGGACTATGGCTACACCTTC. The chain is built from TRBV5-1 and TRBJ1-2, with D maybe TRBD1 (6 bases). V lost 0 bases and J lost 3, with 12 bases in between. The germline gives CDR1 SGHRS, CDR2 YFSETQ. The length of the CDR3 is 15 residues.

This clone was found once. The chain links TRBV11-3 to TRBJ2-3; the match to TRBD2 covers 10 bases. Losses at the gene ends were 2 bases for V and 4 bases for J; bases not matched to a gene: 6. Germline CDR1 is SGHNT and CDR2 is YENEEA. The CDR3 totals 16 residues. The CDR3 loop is CASSLLSGRESDTQYF. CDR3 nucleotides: TGTGCCAGCAGCTTACTCAGCGGGAGGGAATCAGATACGCAGTATTTT. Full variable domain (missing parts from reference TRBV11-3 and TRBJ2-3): EAGVVQSPRYKIIEKKQPVAFWCNPISGHNTLYWYLQNLGQGPELLIRYENEEAVDDSQLPKDRFSAERLKGVDSTLKIQPAELGDSAVYLCASSLLSGRESDTQYFGPGTRLTVL.

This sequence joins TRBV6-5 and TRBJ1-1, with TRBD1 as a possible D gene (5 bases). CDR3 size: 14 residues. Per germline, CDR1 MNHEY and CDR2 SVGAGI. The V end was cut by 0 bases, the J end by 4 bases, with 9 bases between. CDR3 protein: CASSYSAGPTEAFF. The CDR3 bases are TGTGCCAGCAGTTACTCGGCGGGGCCCACTGAAGCTTTCTTT.

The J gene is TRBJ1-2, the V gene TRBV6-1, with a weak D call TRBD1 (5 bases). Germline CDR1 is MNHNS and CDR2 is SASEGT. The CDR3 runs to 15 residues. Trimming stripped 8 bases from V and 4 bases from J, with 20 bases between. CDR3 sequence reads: CASALGGRYPYGYTF. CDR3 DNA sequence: TGTGCCAGCGCCCTGGGGGGGAGGTATCCCTATGGCTACACCTTC.

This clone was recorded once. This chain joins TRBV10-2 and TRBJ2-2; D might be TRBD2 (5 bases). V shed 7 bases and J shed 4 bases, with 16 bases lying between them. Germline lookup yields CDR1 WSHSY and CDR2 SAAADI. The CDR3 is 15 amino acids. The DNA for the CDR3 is TGCGCCAGCATGAGGCGCCTCGAGGGCACCGGGGAGCTGTTTTTT. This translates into CASMRRLEGTGELFF.

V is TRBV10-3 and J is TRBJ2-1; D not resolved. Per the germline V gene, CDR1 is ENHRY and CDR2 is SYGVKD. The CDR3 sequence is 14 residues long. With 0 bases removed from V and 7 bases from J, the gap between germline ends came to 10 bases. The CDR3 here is CAISESVSRNEQFF. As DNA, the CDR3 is TGTGCCATCAGTGAGTCAGTTAGTAGAAATGAGCAGTTCTTC.

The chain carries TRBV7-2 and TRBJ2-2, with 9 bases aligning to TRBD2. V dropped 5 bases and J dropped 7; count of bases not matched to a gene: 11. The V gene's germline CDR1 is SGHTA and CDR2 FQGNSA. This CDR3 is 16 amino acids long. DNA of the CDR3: TGTGCCAGCAGCCTGGGGGCGGGAGGGCTCGTCGGGGAGCTGTTTTTT. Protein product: CASSLGAGGLVGELFF.

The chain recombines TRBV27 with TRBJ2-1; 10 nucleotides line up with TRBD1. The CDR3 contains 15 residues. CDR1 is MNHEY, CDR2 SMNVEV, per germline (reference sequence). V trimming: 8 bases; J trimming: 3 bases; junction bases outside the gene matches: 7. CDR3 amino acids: CASQRGTGDYNEQFF. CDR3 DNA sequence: TGTGCCAGCCAACGTGGGACAGGGGACTACAATGAGCAGTTCTTC.

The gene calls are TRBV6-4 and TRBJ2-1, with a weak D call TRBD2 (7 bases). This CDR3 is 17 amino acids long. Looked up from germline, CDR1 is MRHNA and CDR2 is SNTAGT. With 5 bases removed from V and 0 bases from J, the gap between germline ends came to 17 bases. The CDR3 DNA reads TGTGCCAGCAGTCAGGGGTCAGGCGGGAGCTCCTACAATGAGCAGTTCTTC. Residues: CASSQGSGGSSYNEQFF.

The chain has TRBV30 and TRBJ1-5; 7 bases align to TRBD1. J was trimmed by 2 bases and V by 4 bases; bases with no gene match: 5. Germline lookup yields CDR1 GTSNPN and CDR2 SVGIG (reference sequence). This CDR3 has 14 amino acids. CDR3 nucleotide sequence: TGTGCCTGGAACAGGGGCGAGGGCAATCAGCCCCAGCATTTT. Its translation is CAWNRGEGNQPQHF. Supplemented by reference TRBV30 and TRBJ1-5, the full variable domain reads SQTIHQWPATLVQPVGSPLSLECTVEGTSNPNLYWYRQAAGRGLQLLFYSVGIGQISSEVPQNLSASRPQDRQFILSSKKLLLSDSGFYLCAWNRGEGNQPQHFGDGTRLSIL.

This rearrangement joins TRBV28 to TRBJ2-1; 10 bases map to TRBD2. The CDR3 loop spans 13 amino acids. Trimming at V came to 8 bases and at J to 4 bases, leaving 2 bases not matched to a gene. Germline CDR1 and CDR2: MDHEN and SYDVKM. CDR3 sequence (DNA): TGTGCCAGCGAAGCGGGAGGGTACAATGAGCAGTTCTTC. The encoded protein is CASEAGGYNEQFF.

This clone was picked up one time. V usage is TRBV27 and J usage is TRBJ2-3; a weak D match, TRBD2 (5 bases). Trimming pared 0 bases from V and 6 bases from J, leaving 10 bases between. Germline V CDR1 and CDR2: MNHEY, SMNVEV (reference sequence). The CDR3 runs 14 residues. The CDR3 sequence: CASSLSRTGDTQYF. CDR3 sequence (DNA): TGTGCCAGCAGTTTATCGCGGACGGGGGATACGCAGTATTTT.

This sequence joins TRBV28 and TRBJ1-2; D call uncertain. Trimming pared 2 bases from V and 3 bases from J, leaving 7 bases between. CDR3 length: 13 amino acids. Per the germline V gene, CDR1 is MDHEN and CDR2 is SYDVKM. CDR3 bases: TGTGCCAGCAGTTTAGCCGGGGACTATGGCTACACCTTC. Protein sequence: CASSLAGDYGYTF.

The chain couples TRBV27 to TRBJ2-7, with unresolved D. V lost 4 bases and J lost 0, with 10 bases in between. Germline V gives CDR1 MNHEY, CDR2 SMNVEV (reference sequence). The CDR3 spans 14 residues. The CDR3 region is CASSSLGSSYEQYF. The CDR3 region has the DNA TGTGCCAGCAGTTCTCTAGGCAGCTCCTACGAGCAGTACTTC.

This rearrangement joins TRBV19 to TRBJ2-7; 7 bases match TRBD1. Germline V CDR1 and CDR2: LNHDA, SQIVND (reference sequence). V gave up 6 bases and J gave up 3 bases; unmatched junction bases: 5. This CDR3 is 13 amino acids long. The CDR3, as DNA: TGTGCCAGTAGGCCAGGGGGTGGCTACGAGCAGTACTTC. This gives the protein CASRPGGGYEQYF.